A selection of T cell receptor beta chains follows, all from one sample in a study of blood T cells in healthy people across ages. Each CDR3 protein gets one entry after TCRdb re-called the 5' RACE reads with MiXCR. The sample contains roughly 800,000 distinct CDR3 sequences, roughly 25% of which appear only once. Separately, the same data were catalogued under a study of T cells of mothers and their children.

Sequenced material: blood. The source of these receptors is a boy aged 5-17 years in good health. CDR3s include the opening cysteine and the closing phenylalanine or tryptophan. Each record gives: clone size, J gene, D gene, V gene, CDR3 protein, CDR3 DNA. D genes are given only for firm matches. Clone size is not always given. Where it is, it says once, few, many or a class for expanded clones.

>few|TRBJ2-5|TRBD2|TRBV7-2
CASSLLAGWAQETQYF
TGTGCCAGCAGCTTACTAGCGGGATGGGCACAAGAGACCCAGTACTTC
>-|TRBJ2-5|-|TRBV28
CASSLWGLSLYDGQYF
TGTGCCAGCAGTTTATGGGGATTGAGCCTCTACGACGGGCAGTACTTC
>-|TRBJ2-3|-|TRBV7-2
CASSLDWGLNTDTQYF
TGTGCCAGCAGCTTAGATTGGGGACTCAACACAGATACGCAGTATTTT
>-|TRBJ2-3|TRBD2|TRBV7-3
CASSPALAGNTDTQYF
TGTGCCAGCAGCCCTGCCCTAGCGGGTAACACAGATACGCAGTATTTT
>few|TRBJ1-1|TRBD1|TRBV6-1
CASTYRGGTEAFF
TGTGCCAGCACCTACAGGGGCGGCACTGAAGCTTTCTTT
>-|TRBJ2-3|TRBD2|TRBV7-3
CASSLRPSGSTDTQYF
TGTGCCAGCAGCCTCCGGCCTAGCGGAAGCACAGATACGCAGTATTTT
>-|TRBJ1-1|-|TRBV3-1
CASSHGVQLNTEAFF
TGTGCCAGCAGCCACGGCGTTCAGTTGAACACTGAAGCTTTCTTT
>few|TRBJ1-4|-|TRBV18
CASSRLVANNEKLFF
TGTGCCAGCTCACGACTCGTGGCCAACAATGAAAAACTGTTTTTT
>-|TRBJ2-5|-|TRBV29-1
CSVEEGRGLIQYF
TGCAGCGTTGAAGAGGGAAGAGGCTTGATCCAGTACTTC
>-|TRBJ2-1|-|TRBV7-9
CASSPPDGDEQFF
TGTGCCAGCTCCCCGCCGGACGGGGATGAGCAGTTCTTC
>-|TRBJ2-7|TRBD1|TRBV20-1
CSAPGQGQVAAYF
TGCAGTGCGCCGGGACAGGGCCAGGTCGCCGCCTACTTC
>few|TRBJ2-7|-|TRBV20-1
CSARATQGVAEQYF
TGCAGTGCTAGGGCGACACAGGGAGTTGCCGAGCAGTACTTC
>-|TRBJ1-2|-|TRBV12-3/TRBV12-4
CASSGDLTYGYTF
TGTGCCAGCTCGGGGGACTTGACGTATGGCTACACCTTC
>few|TRBJ2-1|-|TRBV4-3
CASSTSRGLVDEQFF
TGCGCCAGCAGCACAAGTAGGGGTTTGGTAGATGAGCAGTTCTTC
>-|TRBJ2-4|-|TRBV20-1
CSAPPGKAKNIQYF
TGCAGTGCTCCCCCGGGAAAAGCCAAAAACATTCAGTACTTC
>-|TRBJ1-5|TRBD1|TRBV3-1
CASSPGTGNFNQPQHF
TGTGCCAGCAGCCCAGGGACAGGTAACTTCAATCAGCCCCAGCATTTT
>-|TRBJ2-7|-|TRBV12-3/TRBV12-4
CASSRRRGQLGSYEQYF
TGTGCCAGCAGTCGAAGACGCGGACAGTTAGGGTCCTACGAGCAGTACTTC
>-|TRBJ1-4|-|TRBV12-3/TRBV12-4
CASSLNGGGAANEKLFF
TGTGCCAGCAGTTTAAACGGAGGCGGGGCAGCTAATGAAAAACTGTTTTTT
>few|TRBJ1-1|-|TRBV20-1
CSARDSRAFF
TGCAGTGCTAGAGACAGTAGAGCTTTCTTT
>-|TRBJ2-1|-|TRBV12-3/TRBV12-4
CASSLGPGFGEQFF
TGTGCCAGCAGTTTAGGACCGGGGTTTGGTGAGCAGTTCTTC
>few|TRBJ1-1|TRBD1|TRBV6-2/TRBV6-3
CASTETGGGEALF
TGTGCCAGCACCGAGACAGGGGGTGGTGAAGCTCTCTTT
>few|TRBJ2-5|-|TRBV5-8
CASSLVASVLQETQYF
TGTGCCAGCAGCTTGGTGGCTAGCGTCTTGCAAGAGACCCAGTACTTC
>once|TRBJ2-7|-|TRBV6-2/TRBV6-3
CASSYSWVYEQYF
TGTGCCAGCAGTTACTCGTGGGTCTACGAGCAGTACTTC
>-|TRBJ2-1|-|TRBV3-1
CASSQFPGAYNEQFF
TGTGCCAGCAGCCAATTTCCCGGGGCTTACAATGAGCAGTTCTTC
>-|TRBJ1-3|-|TRBV14
CASRQASGNTIYF
TGTGCCAGCCGACAGGCATCTGGAAACACCATATATTTT
>few|TRBJ2-5|TRBD1|TRBV10-3
CAISGQGEETQYF
TGTGCCATCAGTGGTCAGGGGGAGGAGACCCAGTACTTC
>-|TRBJ1-1|-|TRBV29-1
CSVFSRVANTEAFF
TGCAGCGTTTTCTCAAGAGTGGCGAACACTGAAGCTTTCTTT
>once|TRBJ1-5|TRBD1|TRBV6-2/TRBV6-3
CASKEGDRGFQPQHF
TGTGCCAGCAAAGAAGGGGACAGGGGATTTCAGCCCCAGCATTTT
>-|TRBJ2-3|-|TRBV7-2
CASSPGQPDTQYF
TGTGCCAGCAGCCCCGGACAGCCAGATACGCAGTATTTT
>few|TRBJ1-2|-|TRBV4-3
CASSQRGDPGYTF
TGCGCCAGCAGCCAAAGGGGGGATCCGGGCTACACCTTC
>-|TRBJ2-4|TRBD1|TRBV19
CATNTGERRNIQYF
TGTGCCACCAATACAGGGGAGAGAAGAAACATTCAGTACTTC
>many|TRBJ2-3|-|TRBV29-1
CSVGNGLTQDTQYF
TGCAGCGTAGGAAATGGACTGACACAAGATACGCAGTATTTT
>few|TRBJ2-2|-|TRBV5-8
CASSPRGSLGTGELFF
TGTGCCAGCAGCCCTAGGGGCAGCCTAGGGACCGGGGAGCTGTTTTTT
>-|TRBJ2-5|TRBD2|TRBV7-2
CASSLTTSGLETQYF
TGTGCCAGCAGCTTAACAACTAGCGGGTTGGAGACCCAGTACTTC
>few|TRBJ2-5|TRBD1|TRBV4-1
CASSQEDREQETQYF
TGCGCCAGCAGCCAAGAGGACAGGGAGCAAGAGACCCAGTACTTC
>-|TRBJ1-1|-|TRBV7-2
CASSLLQNTETFF
TGTGCCAGCAGCTTACTCCAGAACACTGAAACTTTCTTT
>-|TRBJ1-2|-|TRBV5-1
CASSLEWQSHGYTF
TGCGCCAGCAGCTTGGAATGGCAGTCCCATGGCTACACCTTC
>-|TRBJ2-6|-|TRBV24-1
CATSLGNAGANVLTF
TGTGCCACCAGCCTCGGAAACGCTGGGGCCAACGTCCTGACTTTC
>few|TRBJ1-5|-|TRBV7-6
CASSRDSGGDQPQHF
TGTGCCAGCAGCCGAGACAGCGGAGGGGATCAGCCCCAGCATTTT
>-|TRBJ2-3|TRBD1|TRBV29-1
CSGIGTGRTDTQYF
TGCAGCGGGATTGGGACAGGGCGCACAGATACGCAGTATTTT
>few|TRBJ2-7|-|TRBV13
CASTLGRGPTMVEQYF
TGTGCCAGCACCCTAGGGCGAGGTCCCACAATGGTCGAGCAGTACTTC
>-|TRBJ2-3|TRBD2|TRBV12-3/TRBV12-4
CASSKKSSGMTDTQYF
TGTGCCAGCAGCAAAAAATCTAGCGGGATGACAGATACGCAGTATTTT
>-|TRBJ2-7|-|TRBV5-5
CASSLEGSIIYEQYF
TGTGCCAGCAGCTTGGAAGGCAGTATAATCTACGAGCAGTACTTC
>few|TRBJ2-3|-|TRBV7-6
CASSPVVGTTTDTQYF
TGTGCCAGCAGTCCAGTGGTAGGGACCACTACAGATACGCAGTATTTT
>few|TRBJ2-5|TRBD1|TRBV28
CASRSDRVLPQETQYF
TGTGCCAGCAGATCTGACAGGGTGCTGCCCCAAGAGACCCAGTACTTC
>-|TRBJ2-5|TRBD2|TRBV28
CASSLWGGEEETQYF
TGTGCCAGCAGTTTATGGGGAGGGGAGGAAGAGACCCAGTACTTC
>-|TRBJ2-7|-|TRBV9
CASSVATGRYEQYF
TGTGCCAGCAGCGTAGCTACAGGGAGGTACGAGCAGTACTTC
>few|TRBJ1-5|-|TRBV6-2/TRBV6-3
CASTKTPDSNQPQHF
TGTGCCAGCACAAAGACCCCCGATAGCAATCAGCCCCAGCATTTT
>few|TRBJ2-5|TRBD2|TRBV6-1
CASSEGTSGGQKTQYF
TGTGCCAGCAGTGAAGGCACTAGCGGGGGTCAAAAGACCCAGTACTTC
>few|TRBJ2-7|-|TRBV27
CASSHQGSSYEQYF
TGTGCCAGCAGTCACCAGGGGTCCTCCTACGAGCAGTACTTC
>once|TRBJ2-7|TRBD2|TRBV3-1
CASSLAGDLTYEQYF
TGTGCCAGCAGCCTCGCGGGGGACCTTACCTACGAGCAGTACTTC
>few|TRBJ2-7|-|TRBV4-3
CASSPTTGVNEQYF
TGCGCCAGCAGCCCTACGACGGGGGTCAACGAGCAGTACTTC
>few|TRBJ2-2|-|TRBV30
CASPGVSNTGELFF
TGTGCCTCCCCGGGGGTCAGTAACACCGGGGAGCTGTTTTTT
>-|TRBJ2-7|-|TRBV9
CASSVASGRYEQYF
TGTGCCAGCAGCGTAGCGTCAGGGCGCTACGAGCAGTACTTC
>-|TRBJ2-4|-|TRBV20-1
CSACHRDWNIQYF
TGCAGTGCTTGCCACAGGGACTGGAACATTCAGTACTTC